These 15 T cell receptor beta chains share one sample of origin, sequenced in a study of type 1 regulatory T cells. Each CDR3 protein is one row after TCRdb ran MiXCR on the reads. Of about 68,000 distinct CDR3 sequences listed, roughly three fifths are singletons. The antigens of these receptors remain unknown. The sample was cultured T cells, either the whole culture or a sorted T cell fraction (not recorded which). Subset given: Tr1-enriched cell product generated in vitro against host alloantigens. These receptors all stem from a human donor in good health.

The V and J genes are TRBV7-2 and TRBJ2-5; D call uncertain. The CDR3 loop spans 13 amino acids. CDR1 and CDR2 from the germline V gene are SGHTA and FQGNSA. The ends were cut back, 6 bases at V and 3 bases at J, with 11 bases in the middle. The CDR3 DNA sequence: TGTGCCAGCAGGGCGCCTGGAAAAGAGACCCAGTACTTC. This gives the protein CASRAPGKETQYF.

The chain links TRBV7-3 to TRBJ2-1; possibly TRBD1 or TRBD2 for D (5 bases each). V shed 4 bases and J shed 0 bases, with 13 bases lying between them. Germline assignment: CDR1 SGHTA and CDR2 FQGTGA. CDR3 length: 16 residues. DNA for the CDR3: TGTGCCAGCAGCTCCACCCGGGACGGCTCCTACAATGAGCAGTTCTTC. This sequence encodes CASSSTRDGSYNEQFF.

The rearrangement uses TRBV20-1 and TRBJ2-5; D is unclear. CDR3 length: 12 residues. V shed 5 bases and J shed 5 bases, with 12 bases lying between them. Germline CDR1 reads DFQATT; CDR2 reads SNEGSKA (reference sequence). The CDR3 spells CSAQGSWETQYF. The CDR3 DNA sequence: TGCAGTGCTCAAGGCAGTTGGGAGACCCAGTACTTC.

This clonotype has more than one count but fewer than ten. The rearrangement uses TRBV20-1 and TRBJ2-3; possibly TRBD1 or TRBD2 for D (5 bases each). V was pared by 5 bases and J by 0 bases, with 9 bases between. The CDR3 spans 13 residues. Per the germline V gene, CDR1 is DFQATT and CDR2 is SNEGSKA (reference sequence). The CDR3 DNA sequence: TGCAGTGCTTTGGGGGATAGCACAGATACGCAGTATTTT. Its translation: CSALGDSTDTQYF.

V is TRBV30 and J is TRBJ1-1; tentatively, D is TRBD1 (5 bases). V gave up 4 bases and J gave up 3 bases, with 12 bases separating them. This CDR3 has 13 residues. Germline V gives CDR1 GTSNPN, CDR2 SVGIG (reference sequence). The CDR3 spells CAWTKGMDTEAFF. The CDR3 DNA reads TGTGCCTGGACTAAGGGGATGGACACTGAAGCTTTCTTT. Using reference TRBV30 and TRBJ1-1 for the parts outside the CDR3, the full variable domain is SQTIHQWPATLVQPVGSPLSLECTVEGTSNPNLYWYRQAAGRGLQLLFYSVGIGQISSEVPQNLSASRPQDRQFILSSKKLLLSDSGFYLCAWTKGMDTEAFFGQGTRLTVV.

CDR3 DNA sequence: TGTGCCAGCAGCTTCCGGGACAGGGGGGGCGGCGAGCAGTACTTC. Residues: CASSFRDRGGGEQYF. This chain connects TRBV7-2 to TRBJ2-7; 11 positions agree with TRBD1. The germline V gene encodes CDR1 SGHTA and CDR2 FQGNSA. The V and J ends lost 3 bases and 6 bases, in that order; junction bases with no gene match: 7. The CDR3 sequence is 15 residues long.

This clonotype has a count of ten or more. The rearrangement links TRBV7-9 to TRBJ2-3; 10 bases match TRBD2. The CDR3 has 16 residues. V gave up 2 bases and J gave up 1 base; unmatched junction bases: 3. Looked up from germline, CDR1 is SEHNR and CDR2 is FQNEAQ (reference sequence). The CDR3 here is CASSLIAGGRTDTQYF. For the CDR3, the DNA is TGTGCCAGCAGCTTAATAGCGGGAGGCCGCACAGATACGCAGTATTTT.

DNA for the CDR3: TGTGCCAGCTCAGCCGGGACAAGGAATCAGCCCCAGCATTTT. Protein: CASSAGTRNQPQHF. The genes are TRBV18 and TRBJ1-5, with D possibly TRBD1 on 6 matching bases. V was cut by 5 bases and J by 4 bases, with 12 bases left in between. CDR1 is KGHSH and CDR2 is LQKENI in the germline V gene. The CDR3 spans 14 residues.

This clonotype turned up a few times. In DNA, the CDR3 is TGCAGTGCTAGACCGAAGTTTAGCGGGAAAGAGACCCAGTACTTC. This translates into CSARPKFSGKETQYF. The chain recombines TRBV20-1 with TRBJ2-5; the match to TRBD2 covers 8 bases. V lost 2 bases, J lost 3 bases, and 8 bases stayed unmatched. This CDR3 comprises 15 residues. The germline CDR1 and CDR2 sequences are DFQATT and SNEGSKA (reference sequence).

This sequence joins TRBV5-1 and TRBJ1-2; D uncertain. The ends were cut back, 0 bases at V and 6 bases at J, with 12 bases in the middle. Germline values: CDR1 SGHRS, CDR2 YFSETQ. This CDR3 contains 14 residues. CDR3 nucleotide sequence: TGCGCCAGCAGCTTGGTTATAGCGGGCCATGGCTACACCTTC. Protein sequence: CASSLVIAGHGYTF. Full variable domain (missing parts from reference TRBV5-1 and TRBJ1-2): KAGVTQTPRYLIKTRGQQVTLSCSPISGHRSVSWYQQTPGQGLQFLFEYFSETQRNKGNFPGRFSGRQFSNSRSEMNVSTLELGDSALYLCASSLVIAGHGYTFGSGTRLTVV.

This clonotype appeared a few times. The V call is TRBV29-1, the J call TRBJ1-1; possibly TRBD1 for D (6 bases). Germline lookup yields CDR1 SQVTM and CDR2 ANQGSEA. With 0 bases removed from V and 8 bases from J, the gap between germline ends came to 16 bases. The CDR3 spans 14 residues. CDR3 DNA: TGCAGCGTTGAAGATCGAGGGGTTGACAGGGAAGCTTTCTTT. Translated, it gives CSVEDRGVDREAFF.

V usage is TRBV6-2 or TRBV6-3 and J usage is TRBJ1-3; D ambiguous. This CDR3 has 12 residues. Germline loops: CDR1 MNHEY, CDR2 SVGEGT. Trimming stripped 6 bases from V and 3 bases from J, with 6 bases between. The chain's CDR3 is CASSPVGNTIYF. Here the CDR3 DNA reads TGTGCCAGCAGCCCCGTTGGAAACACCATATATTTT.

This chain connects TRBV18 to TRBJ2-4, with unresolved D. The V end lost 3 bases, the J end lost 5 bases, and 14 bases lay between the germline ends. The length of the CDR3 is 15 residues. Germline CDR1 and CDR2: KGHSH and LQKENI. The CDR3 protein is CASSPSRTNQNIQYF. The CDR3 bases are TGTGCCAGCTCACCCTCCAGGACGAACCAAAACATTCAGTACTTC.

The chain recombines TRBV5-5 with TRBJ1-1, with D unresolved. The germline V gene has CDR1 SGHKS and CDR2 YYEKEE (reference sequence). This CDR3 is 14 amino acids long. V was pared by 1 base and J by 5 bases, with 12 bases between. CDR3 sequence reads: CASSLSGLGTEAFF. The CDR3 DNA follows: TGTGCCAGCAGCTTGTCAGGCCTCGGGACTGAAGCTTTCTTT.

This rearrangement joins TRBV27 to TRBJ2-1, with D tentatively TRBD2 (7 bases). Germline values: CDR1 MNHEY, CDR2 SMNVEV (reference sequence). Trimming took off 5 bases at V and 0 bases at J, with 11 bases between the two ends. The CDR3 consists of 15 residues. CDR3: CASSLGGLSYNEQFF. The CDR3 DNA reads as TGTGCCAGCAGTCTGGGGGGGCTCTCCTACAATGAGCAGTTCTTC.